The T cell receptor (beta chain) described here comes from a study of blood T cell repertoires in COVID-19. For the study at large: Samples representing acute and convalescent COVID-19 were sourced from the United States, Italy and Spain. Sample material is recorded as cDNA or gDNA derived from T cells, B-cell-depleted T cells, or PBMCs.

Original methodology: Amplification of reference gene primers was used by the study to estimate nucleated cell counts. Generated by immunoSEQ multiplex PCR, the TCRdb table keeps only in-frame clones and is missing some. D and trimming come from the DNA, and the V and J calls and clone size come from that table. The table has about 90,000 clones, 70% to 90% seen once; the top ten hold approximately 12%. V lost 4 bases, J lost 0 bases, and 6 bases lay in between. Germline-derived CDR1 and CDR2 are SQVTM and ANQGSEA. CDR3 length: 12 amino acids. The rearrangement joins TRBV29-1 to TRBJ1-1; unclear D gene. The TCR originated in a woman in her sixties or seventies with active or convalescent COVID-19. The source material was peripheral blood. The CDR3 DNA sequence: TGCAGCGTTGGGAGGCTGAACACTGAAGCTTTCTTT. It yields the protein CSVGRLNTEAFF.